These 25 T cell receptor beta chains originate from one sample sequenced in a study of blood T cell repertoires in COVID-19. Sequencing used immunoSEQ multiplex PCR; TCRdb keeps in-frame clones, though not all of them. This sample has 60,000 or so clones, with roughly 71% found just once. The sample was peripheral blood. These TCRs come from a woman aged 80 or older with acute or convalescent COVID-19.

This chain links TRBV6-6 with TRBJ1-5; D is undetermined. Trimming pared 0 bases from V and 11 bases from J, leaving 14 bases between. The germline V gene encodes CDR1 MNHNY and CDR2 SVGAGI (reference sequence). CDR3 size: 14 residues. CDR3 sequence: CASSYSEMVGAQHF. The CDR3 DNA is TGTGCCAGCAGTTACTCGGAGATGGTAGGCGCCCAGCATTTT.

The chain links TRBV11-3 to TRBJ2-7; no reliable D call. CDR3 length equals 14 residues. CDR1 is SGHNT and CDR2 is YENEEA in the germline V gene. V lost 3 bases and J lost 0, with 9 bases in between. The CDR3 sequence: CASSLFMSSYEQYF. CDR3 nucleotide sequence: TGTGCCAGCAGCTTGTTTATGAGCTCCTACGAGCAGTACTTC.

At least ten counts were recorded for this clone. The J gene is TRBJ1-2, the V gene TRBV29-1, with 9 nucleotides matching TRBD1. The trim removed 5 bases at V and 3 bases at J, leaving 7 bases unmatched. The CDR3 has 14 residues. Germline CDR1 SQVTM, CDR2 ANQGSEA. DNA for the CDR3: TGCAGCGTTTCCGGAACAGGGGGCCACTATGGCTACACCTTC. It codes for CSVSGTGGHYGYTF.

The chain is built from TRBV28 and TRBJ1-4; the D gene is possibly TRBD1 (6 bases). In germline, CDR1 is MDHEN, CDR2 SYDVKM. This CDR3 contains 13 residues. The V gene lost 4 bases and the J gene lost 7 bases, with 10 bases spanning the gap. The CDR3 nucleotides are TGTGCCAGCAGTTCACAGGGAGCTGAAAAACTGTTTTTT. This gives the protein CASSSQGAEKLFF.

The rearrangement links TRBV28 to TRBJ2-7; a weak D match, TRBD1 (5 bases). V dropped 3 bases and J dropped 0 bases, with 9 bases sitting between them. Germline V gives CDR1 MDHEN, CDR2 SYDVKM. The CDR3 consists of 14 residues. The DNA of the CDR3 is TGTGCCAGCAGTTTCTTCAGGGACTCCTACGAGCAGTACTTC. It is translated as CASSFFRDSYEQYF.

The chain links TRBV7-2 to TRBJ2-7; D call uncertain. The V end lost 0 bases, the J end lost 1 base, and 10 bases lay between the germline ends. The CDR3 is 15 amino acids. The V gene's germline CDR1 is SGHTA and CDR2 FQGNSA. The CDR3 DNA follows: TGTGCCAGCAGCTTAGCCTATCGGAGTTCCTACGAGCAGTACTTC. Encoded protein: CASSLAYRSSYEQYF.

The CDR3 is CATSRDSGGHYGYTF. CDR3 DNA sequence: TGTGCCACCAGCAGAGATTCGGGGGGGCACTATGGCTACACCTTC. This sequence joins TRBV15 and TRBJ1-2; tentative D call: TRBD1 (6 bases). This CDR3 contains 15 residues. V shed 0 bases and J shed 3 bases, with 11 bases lying between them. Germline assignment: CDR1 LNHNV and CDR2 YYDKDF (reference sequence).

This clone has just a few counts. The chain recombines TRBV7-9 with TRBJ2-1, with TRBD2 matching 10 bases. Germline V CDR1 and CDR2: SEHNR, FQNEAQ (reference sequence). V dropped 4 bases and J dropped 3; count of bases not matched to a gene: 12. The CDR3 is made up of 18 amino acids. Written as DNA, the CDR3 is TGTGCCAGCAGCTCACCCCCATTGGGACTAGCGAACTACAATGAGCAGTTCTTC. Amino acids: CASSSPPLGLANYNEQFF.

There are a few counts of this clone. The V and J genes are TRBV6-1 and TRBJ2-7; TRBD1 matches 10 bases. The CDR3 loop spans 14 amino acids. The germline CDR1 and CDR2 sequences are MNHNS and SASEGT. V was clipped by 3 bases and J by 2 bases; unmatched bases: 1. CDR3 loop: CASSEGQGTYEQYF. Written as DNA, the CDR3 is TGTGCCAGCAGTGAGGGACAGGGGACCTACGAGCAGTACTTC.

The rearrangement joins TRBV7-8 to TRBJ2-1; 8 positions agree with TRBD2. Losses at the gene ends were 2 bases for V and 5 bases for J; bases not matched to a gene: 5. The V gene's germline CDR1 is SGHVS and CDR2 FQNEAQ. This CDR3 region has 15 residues. CDR3 DNA: TGTGCCAGCAGCTTATCCGGGAGGGATGACAATGAGCAGTTCTTC. Residues: CASSLSGRDDNEQFF.

The chain couples TRBV21-1 to TRBJ1-3. TRBV21-1 is labeled a pseudogene. This CDR3 comprises 17 residues. The CDR3 DNA is TGTGCCAGCAGCAAAAAATCCGGGGGGAGCTCTGGAAACACCATATATTTT. Its translation: CASSKKSGGSSGNTIYF.

This clone has only a few counts. This chain joins TRBV27 and TRBJ1-4, with D perhaps matching TRBD1 (5 bases). With 6 bases removed from V and 3 bases from J, the gap between germline ends came to 11 bases. The CDR3 sequence is 14 residues long. Germline V gene lookup returns CDR1 MNHEY and CDR2 SMNVEV (reference sequence). CDR3 DNA: TGTGCCAGCAGCCGCGGGACGGCTAATGAAAAACTGTTTTTT. Encoded protein: CASSRGTANEKLFF.

This rearrangement joins TRBV4-1 to TRBJ1-6, with 9 bases aligning to TRBD1. This CDR3 is 16 amino acids long. V was clipped by 2 bases and J by 9 bases; unmatched bases: 8. From germline, CDR1 is MGHRA and CDR2 YSYEKL. This CDR3 is CASSQKGTGPSSPLHF. CDR3 DNA sequence: TGCGCCAGCAGCCAAAAGGGGACAGGGCCCAGTTCACCCCTCCACTTT.

V gene TRBV3-1 (or the pseudogene TRBV3-2) combines with J gene TRBJ1-2, with 8 bases aligning to TRBD1. V lost 5 bases, J lost 0 bases, and 2 bases stayed unmatched. Germline values: CDR1 LGHDT, CDR2 YNNKEL (reference sequence). The CDR3 runs to 14 residues. The CDR3 coding sequence is TGTGCCAGCAGCTGGGACAGGTCTAACTATGGCTACACCTTC. It codes for CASSWDRSNYGYTF.

The gene calls are TRBV12-5 and TRBJ2-3; 7 nucleotides agree with TRBD2. Unmatched junction bases numbered 8, after V lost 2 bases and J lost 0 bases. CDR1 and CDR2 from the germline V gene are LGHNT and FRNRAP. The CDR3 extends over 17 amino acids. The CDR3 is CASGLILGRESTDTQYF. The CDR3 nucleotides read TGTGCTAGTGGTTTGATACTGGGGCGGGAGAGCACAGATACGCAGTATTTT.

The rearrangement links TRBV4-2 to TRBJ1-3; possibly TRBD1 for D (6 bases). The germline V gene encodes CDR1 LGHNA and CDR2 YNFKEQ. Trimming pared 0 bases from V and 5 bases from J, leaving 14 bases between. The CDR3 is made up of 16 amino acids. The CDR3 coding sequence is TGTGCCAGCAGCCAAGAAGCGGGGGCAATCAGAAACACCATATATTTT. The encoded protein is CASSQEAGAIRNTIYF.

This chain uses TRBV30 with TRBJ1-2, with TRBD1 identical over 9 bases. Germline V CDR1 and CDR2: GTSNPN, SVGIG (reference sequence). There are 15 residues in the CDR3. V was clipped by 0 bases and J by 8 bases; unmatched bases: 10. This CDR3 reads CAWSVQGTGLNGYTF. The DNA for the CDR3 is TGTGCCTGGAGTGTACAAGGGACAGGGTTGAACGGCTACACCTTC.

The rearrangement links TRBV5-1 to TRBJ2-5, with D maybe TRBD1 (6 bases). The CDR3 has 16 residues. V shed 4 bases and J shed 2 bases, with 18 bases lying between them. CDR1 SGHRS and CDR2 YFSETQ come from the germline V gene. Here the CDR3 reads CASSTTGTLPQETQYF. In nucleotides, the CDR3 is TGCGCCAGCAGCACAACCGGGACACTACCACAAGAGACCCAGTACTTC. Full variable domain (missing parts from reference TRBV5-1 and TRBJ2-5): KAGVTQTPRYLIKTRGQQVTLSCSPISGHRSVSWYQQTPGQGLQFLFEYFSETQRNKGNFPGRFSGRQFSNSRSEMNVSTLELGDSALYLCASSTTGTLPQETQYFGPGTRLLVL.

The genes are TRBV7-8 and TRBJ2-3; D might be TRBD2 (6 bases). V dropped 1 base and J dropped 2 bases, with 13 bases sitting between them. The CDR3 loop spans 16 amino acids. CDR1 and CDR2 (germline): SGHVS, FQNEAQ. CDR3 residues: CASSLVSGEHTDTQYF. DNA for the CDR3: TGTGCCAGCAGCTTAGTTTCGGGAGAGCACACAGATACGCAGTATTTT.

The CDR3 region is CASSYFRVSDEQFF. The CDR3 DNA sequence: TGTGCCAGCAGTTACTTTCGGGTTAGCGATGAGCAGTTCTTC. The chain is built from TRBV6-2 or TRBV6-3 and TRBJ2-1; possibly TRBD2 for D (5 bases). The CDR3 runs to 14 residues. Germline values: CDR1 MNHEY, CDR2 SVGEGT. V lost 1 base and J lost 8, with 12 bases in between.

The chain has TRBV5-4 and TRBJ2-7, with D tentatively TRBD2 (5 bases). In germline, CDR1 is SGHNT, CDR2 YYREEE (reference sequence). The V and J ends lost 4 bases and 0 bases respectively, with 11 bases between them. This CDR3 region has 14 residues. The CDR3 spells CASSPSGLSYEQYF. As DNA, the CDR3 is TGTGCCAGCAGCCCCTCCGGACTCTCCTACGAGCAGTACTTC.

This sequence joins TRBV6-2 or TRBV6-3 and TRBJ2-7; TRBD1 might be the D (5 bases). Trimming cost V 3 bases and J 6 bases, with 12 bases left between them. This CDR3 comprises 13 residues. The V gene's germline CDR1 is MNHEY and CDR2 SVGEGT. Here the CDR3 reads CASSYPRAVEQYF. The CDR3 DNA is TGTGCCAGCAGTTATCCCAGGGCGGTCGAGCAGTACTTC.

The chain's CDR3 is CASSTRLAGVTDTQYF. The CDR3 region has the DNA TGTGCCAGCAGCACTAGACTAGCGGGAGTTACAGATACGCAGTATTTT. V is TRBV7-2 and J is TRBJ2-3; TRBD2 aligns across 12 bases. The length of the CDR3 is 16 residues. The V gene end was trimmed by 5 bases and the J gene end by 3 bases; junction bases not matched to a gene: 6. Germline CDR1 reads SGHTA; CDR2 reads FQGNSA.

This rearrangement joins TRBV14 to TRBJ2-1; a possible D gene is TRBD2 (7 bases). Trimming pared 0 bases from V and 2 bases from J, leaving 14 bases between. This CDR3 is 17 amino acids long. The germline V gene encodes CDR1 SGHDN and CDR2 FVKESK. In DNA, the CDR3 is TGTGCCAGCAGCCAAGAGATCGGGGGGCCCCCCTACAATGAGCAGTTCTTC. Amino acid sequence: CASSQEIGGPPYNEQFF.

The gene calls are TRBV19 and TRBJ2-1; 9 bases line up with TRBD2. Germline CDR1 is LNHDA and CDR2 is SQIVND (reference sequence). Trimming removed 3 bases from V and 1 base from J; junction bases left unmatched: 4. The CDR3 spans 16 residues. CDR3 nucleotide sequence: TGTGCCAGTAGTATCCGGAGCGGGAGGTCCTACAATGAGCAGTTCTTC. It translates to CASSIRSGRSYNEQFF.